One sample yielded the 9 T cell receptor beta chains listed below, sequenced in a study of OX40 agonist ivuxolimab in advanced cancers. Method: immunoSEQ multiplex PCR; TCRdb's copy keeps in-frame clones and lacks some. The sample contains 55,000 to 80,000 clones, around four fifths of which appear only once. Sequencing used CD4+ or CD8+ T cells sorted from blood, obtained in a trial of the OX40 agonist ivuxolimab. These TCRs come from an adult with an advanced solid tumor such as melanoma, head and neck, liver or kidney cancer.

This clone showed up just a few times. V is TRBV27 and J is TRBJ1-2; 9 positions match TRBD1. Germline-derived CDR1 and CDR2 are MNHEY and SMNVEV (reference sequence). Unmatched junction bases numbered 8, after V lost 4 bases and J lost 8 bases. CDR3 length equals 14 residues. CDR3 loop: CASSSTGTGQGYTF. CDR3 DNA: TGTGCCAGCAGTTCAACCGGGACAGGGCAAGGCTACACCTTC.

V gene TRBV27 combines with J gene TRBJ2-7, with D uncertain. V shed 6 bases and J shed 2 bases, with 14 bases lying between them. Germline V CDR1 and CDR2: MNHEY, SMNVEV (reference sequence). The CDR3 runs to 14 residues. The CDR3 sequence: CASRPGPAPYEQYF. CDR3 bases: TGTGCCAGCAGGCCCGGCCCGGCCCCCTACGAGCAGTACTTC.

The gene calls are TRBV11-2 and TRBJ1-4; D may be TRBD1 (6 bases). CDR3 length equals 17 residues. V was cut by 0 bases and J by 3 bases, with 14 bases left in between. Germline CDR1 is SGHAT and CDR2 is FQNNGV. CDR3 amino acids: CASSLEGRGLANEKLFF. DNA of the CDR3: TGTGCCAGCAGCTTAGAGGGTCGGGGGCTCGCTAATGAAAAACTGTTTTTT.

The CDR3 bases are TGTGCCAGCAGCTCCGGGGACAGATCCTTAAACACCATATATTTT. It yields the protein CASSSGDRSLNTIYF. V and J are TRBV11-2 and TRBJ1-3, with 7 bases identical to TRBD1. This CDR3 is built from 15 residues. Germline lookup yields CDR1 SGHAT and CDR2 FQNNGV. After removal of 4 bases from V and 6 bases from J, the junction contained 9 bases not matched to a gene.

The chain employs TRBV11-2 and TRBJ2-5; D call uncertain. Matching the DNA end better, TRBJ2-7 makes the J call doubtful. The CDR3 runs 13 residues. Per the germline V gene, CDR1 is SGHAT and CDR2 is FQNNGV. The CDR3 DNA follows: TGTGCCAGCAGCTTACTGGAGTCCTACGAGCAGTACTTC. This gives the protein CASSLLESYEQYF.

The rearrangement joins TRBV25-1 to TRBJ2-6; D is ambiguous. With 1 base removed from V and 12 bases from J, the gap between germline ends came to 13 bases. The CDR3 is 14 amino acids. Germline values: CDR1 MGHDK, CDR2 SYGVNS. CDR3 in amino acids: CASSESRLSSVLTF. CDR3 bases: TGTGCCAGCAGTGAATCCCGGTTGAGTAGCGTCCTGACTTTC. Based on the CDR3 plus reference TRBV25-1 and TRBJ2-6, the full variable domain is EADIYQTPRYLVIGTGKKITLECSQTMGHDKMYWYQQDPGMELHLIHYSYGVNSTEKGDLSSESTVSRIRTEHFPLTLESARPSHTSQYLCASSESRLSSVLTFGAGSRLTVL.

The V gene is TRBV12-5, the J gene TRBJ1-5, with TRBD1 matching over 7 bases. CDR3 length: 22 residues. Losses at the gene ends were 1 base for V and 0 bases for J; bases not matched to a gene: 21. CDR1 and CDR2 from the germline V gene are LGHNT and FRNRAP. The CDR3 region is CASGLDPQQGWVDGYSNQPQHF. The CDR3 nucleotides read TGTGCTAGTGGTTTGGACCCCCAACAGGGGTGGGTAGATGGATATAGCAATCAGCCCCAGCATTTT.

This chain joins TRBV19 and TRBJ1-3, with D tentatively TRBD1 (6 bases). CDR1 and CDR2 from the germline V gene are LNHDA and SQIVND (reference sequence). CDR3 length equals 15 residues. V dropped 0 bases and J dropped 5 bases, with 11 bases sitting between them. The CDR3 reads CASSIDTGRRNTIYF. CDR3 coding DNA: TGTGCCAGTAGTATAGATACAGGGAGGAGAAACACCATATATTTT.

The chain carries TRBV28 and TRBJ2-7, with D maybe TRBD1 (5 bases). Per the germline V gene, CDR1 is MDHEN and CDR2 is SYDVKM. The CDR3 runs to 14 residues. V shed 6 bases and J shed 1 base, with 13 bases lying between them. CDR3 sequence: CASSQYTGSYEQYF. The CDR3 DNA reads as TGTGCCAGCAGCCAATATACAGGATCCTACGAGCAGTACTTC. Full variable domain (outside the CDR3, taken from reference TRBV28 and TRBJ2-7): DVKVTQSSRYLVKRTGEKVFLECVQDMDHENMFWYRQDPGLGLRLIYFSYDVKMKEKGDIPEGYSVSREKKERFSLILESASTNQTSMYLCASSQYTGSYEQYFGPGTRLTVT.